The 3 T cell receptor beta chains below all came from one sample that was sequenced in a study of early T cells in non-severe SARS-CoV-2 infection. MiXCR, run by TCRdb on the 5' RACE reads, gives a single entry per CDR3 protein. The sample holds about 71,000 distinct CDR3 sequences, approximately 14% seen once. Material for sequencing was whole blood. Every receptor here comes from an adult who was a healthcare worker with PCR-confirmed SARS-CoV-2 infection or an uninfected control (not recorded which).

This clonotype turned up a few times. This chain links TRBV28 with TRBJ1-2, with D perhaps matching TRBD1 (6 bases). The germline V and J ends were trimmed by 5 bases and 5 bases, with 9 bases remaining between them. CDR1 is MDHEN and CDR2 is SYDVKM in the germline V gene. The CDR3 runs 12 residues. For the CDR3, the DNA is TGTGCCAGCAGTACACAGGGATATGGCTACACCTTC. This encodes CASSTQGYGYTF.

This clonotype appeared many times. V usage is TRBV28 and J usage is TRBJ1-1, with TRBD1 matching over 8 bases. This CDR3 region has 15 residues. The V and J ends lost 3 bases and 5 bases, in that order; junction bases with no gene match: 8. In germline, CDR1 is MDHEN, CDR2 SYDVKM. The CDR3 sequence is CASSFLGQGNTEAFF. In DNA, the CDR3 is TGTGCCAGCAGTTTTTTAGGACAGGGAAATACTGAAGCTTTCTTT. The full variable domain, in which reference TRBV28 and TRBJ1-1 provide the parts outside the CDR3, is DVKVTQSSRYLVKRTGEKVFLECVQDMDHENMFWYRQDPGLGLRLIYFSYDVKMKEKGDIPEGYSVSREKKERFSLILESASTNQTSMYLCASSFLGQGNTEAFFGQGTRLTVV.

The genes are TRBV27 and TRBJ2-7; D possibly corresponds to TRBD1 (5 bases). The CDR3 is 14 residues long. CDR1 is MNHEY, CDR2 SMNVEV, per germline (reference sequence). The germline V and J ends were trimmed by 8 bases and 3 bases, with 17 bases remaining between them. The CDR3 DNA follows: TGTGCCAGCGGAAGGAAGGTAGGGGACTACGAGCAGTACTTC. The encoded protein is CASGRKVGDYEQYF.